This record covers a single T cell receptor (beta chain). The sample originates from a study of cytotoxic CD8 clonotypes in ibrutinib-treated CLL. The protocol was immunoSEQ multiplex PCR, while the TCRdb copy is restricted to in-frame clones and leaves out a portion. The table includes some 150,000 clones, 60% to 85% detected once. V lost 6 bases and J lost 5, with 13 bases in between. In germline, CDR1 is MNHEY, CDR2 SVGAGI. The CDR3 runs to 14 residues. The sequencing here drew on PBMCs, taken after 24 months of ibrutinib treatment. V is TRBV6-5 and J is TRBJ2-2; weak D call: TRBD2 (6 bases). This clonotype was obtained from a human donor with chronic lymphocytic leukemia. The CDR3 nucleotides are TGTGCCAGCAGCAACTCTCGGGGGACCGGGGAGCTGTTTTTT. Its protein product is CASSNSRGTGELFF.